This TCR beta chain appears in the sequencing data of a study of T cell responses to AZD1222 COVID-19 vaccine. V dropped 7 bases and J dropped 3; count of bases not matched to a gene: 4. This CDR3 spans 14 amino acids. In germline, CDR1 is MNHEY, CDR2 SVGAGI. A word on this clone: Its target is unknown.

TCRdb's table, derived via immunoSEQ multiplex PCR, lists solely in-frame clones and lacks some. The table includes tens of thousands of clones, around 88% detected once. Study-wide results and caveats: Reportedly, nearly half the spike-specific TCRs target unmutated variant regions.

This sequence originates from an adult who received the AZD1222 COVID-19 vaccine. Material: peripheral blood, obtained 28 days after the second AZD1222 dose. The chain combines TRBV6-5 with TRBJ1-5; 9 bases map to TRBD1. CDR3 in amino acids: CASKGQGHNQPQHF. In DNA, the CDR3 is TGTGCCAGCAAGGGACAGGGTCACAATCAGCCCCAGCATTTT.